This entry lists 32 T cell receptor beta chains sequenced from one sample in a study of cytomegalovirus exposure and HLA in healthy donors. 13 Jbeta primers and 60 Vbeta primers were used for the PCR. Measured with immunoSEQ multiplex PCR; TCRdb has only the in-frame clones, and not every one. The table has 200,000 to 250,000 clones, about 89% seen once. The material sequenced was PBMCs. These receptors were collected from a young woman in good health and CMV-seronegative.

The V and J genes are TRBV30 and TRBJ2-7, with 7 bases fitting TRBD1. This CDR3 contains 13 residues. Germline trimming cut 5 bases from V and 2 bases from J; bases unmatched to any gene: 6. CDR1 GTSNPN and CDR2 SVGIG come from the germline V gene (reference sequence). The CDR3 spells CAWDYGTAYEQYF. In nucleotides, the CDR3 is TGTGCCTGGGACTACGGGACAGCCTACGAGCAGTACTTC.

This clone was counted a few times. The chain links TRBV7-2 to TRBJ1-5; weak D call: TRBD1 (5 bases). The V and J ends lost 1 base and 1 base respectively, with 8 bases between them. Germline values: CDR1 SGHTA, CDR2 FQGNSA. The CDR3 spans 15 residues. CDR3 sequence reads: CASSLVQDSNQPQHF. The CDR3 DNA reads as TGTGCCAGCAGCTTAGTACAGGACAGCAATCAGCCCCAGCATTTT.

The chain recombines TRBV4-1 with TRBJ2-1, with unresolved D. The V and J ends lost 6 bases and 8 bases respectively, with 8 bases between them. CDR1 MGHRA and CDR2 YSYEKL come from the germline V gene. This CDR3 comprises 11 residues. In DNA, the CDR3 is TGCGCCAGCAGTCTAGTTTATGAGCAGTTCTTC. Its protein product is CASSLVYEQFF.

This clone was counted a few times. The chain combines TRBV4-2 with TRBJ2-1; 9 nucleotides match TRBD2. The CDR3 consists of 14 residues. V lost 2 bases and J lost 7; bases outside the gene matches: 3. Germline CDR1 reads LGHNA; CDR2 reads YNFKEQ. In nucleotides, the CDR3 is TGTGCCAGCAGCCAACCGCGGGGGGGGAATGAGCAGTTCTTC. It codes for CASSQPRGGNEQFF.

This clone showed up just once. This chain joins TRBV6-5 and TRBJ1-1, with 7 bases fitting TRBD1. The CDR3 is 14 amino acids. Looked up from germline, CDR1 is MNHEY and CDR2 is SVGAGI. V lost 0 bases and J lost 4; bases outside the gene matches: 2. The CDR3 coding sequence is TGTGCCAGCAGTTACTCCAGGGGGAGCACTGAAGCTTTCTTT. It translates to CASSYSRGSTEAFF.

CDR3 sequence reads: CASSPWQLYTDTQYF. CDR3 nucleotide sequence: TGTGCCAGCTCACCCTGGCAGTTGTACACAGATACGCAGTATTTT. The rearrangement uses TRBV18 and TRBJ2-3; no reliable D call. CDR1 and CDR2 from the germline V gene are KGHSH and LQKENI. The V gene lost 3 bases and the J gene lost 2 bases, with 12 bases spanning the gap. The CDR3 consists of 15 residues.

The chain links TRBV10-3 to TRBJ2-7; 8 bases map to TRBD2. The CDR3 has 13 residues. Looked up from germline, CDR1 is ENHRY and CDR2 is SYGVKD. V trimming: 7 bases; J trimming: 1 base; junction bases outside the gene matches: 3. CDR3 protein: CAITSGPSYEQYF. CDR3 DNA: TGTGCCATCACTAGCGGGCCATCCTACGAGCAGTACTTC.

As concerns this clone: At one end the junction does not follow the germline gene, possibly because of a read error. The chain recombines TRBV7-2 with TRBJ2-2; TRBD2 matches at 9 bases. The CDR3 has 19 amino acids. Germline-derived CDR1 and CDR2 are SGHTA and FQGNSA. The CDR3 bases are TGTGCCAGCAGCTTAGCCCCCCCTTTAGCGGGAGAGAACGCCGGGGAGCTGTTTTTT. Its protein product is CASSLAPPLAGENAGELFF.

The gene calls are TRBV4-2 and TRBJ2-1; D is undetermined. The CDR3 is made up of 14 amino acids. Looked up from germline, CDR1 is LGHNA and CDR2 is YNFKEQ. Trimming removed 0 bases from V and 6 bases from J, with 9 bases in between. The CDR3 loop reads CASSQDSLGNEQFF. The CDR3 nucleotides are TGTGCCAGCAGCCAAGATTCCCTCGGCAATGAGCAGTTCTTC.

V usage is TRBV5-4 and J usage is TRBJ2-4, with D possibly being TRBD2 (6 bases). Germline lookup yields CDR1 SGHNT and CDR2 YYREEE (reference sequence). This CDR3 is 15 amino acids long. Trimming shortened V by 4 bases and J by 0 bases, and 11 bases separated the two germline ends. This CDR3 is CASSPGGIAKNIQYF. CDR3 DNA: TGTGCCAGCAGCCCCGGCGGGATAGCCAAAAACATTCAGTACTTC.

CDR3 in amino acids: CASSGQGRQPQHF. The DNA for the CDR3 is TGTGCCAGCAGTGGCCAGGGCCGACAGCCCCAGCATTTT. V gene TRBV27 combines with J gene TRBJ1-5, with D maybe TRBD1 (5 bases). CDR1 is MNHEY, CDR2 SMNVEV, per germline (reference sequence). The V and J ends lost 5 bases and 7 bases respectively, with 12 bases between them. CDR3 length: 13 amino acids.

This sequence joins TRBV11-2 and TRBJ1-1, with D possibly matching TRBD1 (5 bases). This CDR3 is 16 amino acids long. In germline, CDR1 is SGHAT, CDR2 FQNNGV. V was clipped by 7 bases and J by 0 bases, with 18 bases between them. For the CDR3, the DNA is TGTGCCAGCACCATGAGTATGGGAGGGGTGAACACTGAAGCTTTCTTT. It encodes CASTMSMGGVNTEAFF.

The rearrangement joins TRBV29-1 to TRBJ2-5; TRBD1 matches at 9 bases. This CDR3 comprises 15 residues. The trim removed 6 bases at V and 4 bases at J, leaving 12 bases unmatched. In germline, CDR1 is SQVTM, CDR2 ANQGSEA. CDR3 protein: CSVETGTGRGETQYF. CDR3 sequence (DNA): TGCAGCGTGGAAACCGGGACAGGGAGGGGAGAGACCCAGTACTTC.

The chain combines TRBV9 with TRBJ1-3, with 7 bases identical to TRBD1. V was pared by 0 bases and J by 2 bases, with 2 bases of the junction left unmatched. Germline V gives CDR1 SGDLS, CDR2 YYNGEE. This CDR3 contains 15 residues. CDR3 in DNA: TGTGCCAGCAGCGTAGAGGGGGCTCCTGGAAACACCATATATTTT. This encodes CASSVEGAPGNTIYF.

The DNA of the CDR3 is TGTGCCAGCAGTGGACAGGGTCTTAATTCACCCCTCCACTTT. Protein: CASSGQGLNSPLHF. This rearrangement joins TRBV2 to TRBJ1-6, with 7 bases that match TRBD1. The CDR3 has 14 residues. CDR1 is SNHLY, CDR2 FYNNEI, per germline. With 4 bases clipped from V and 6 bases from J, the junction kept 3 bases outside the gene matches.

This clone was detected only once. This chain links TRBV14 with TRBJ2-3; the match to TRBD2 covers 9 bases. The trim removed 6 bases at V and 5 bases at J, leaving 6 bases unmatched. CDR1 is SGHDN, CDR2 FVKESK, per germline. This CDR3 contains 14 residues. The CDR3 region has the DNA TGTGCCAGCAGTCGCGGGGGGGCGCAAGATACGCAGTATTTT. Its protein product is CASSRGGAQDTQYF.

J is TRBJ2-7 and V is TRBV29-1; D remains unclear. The CDR3 is made up of 14 amino acids. CDR1 and CDR2 (germline): SQVTM, ANQGSEA. The germline V and J ends were trimmed by 4 bases and 2 bases, with 15 bases remaining between them. CDR3 nucleotides: TGCAGCGTTGTTTGGCGCAGGTTACCCTACGAGCAGTACTTC. Amino acid sequence: CSVVWRRLPYEQYF.

The CDR3: CASSPAGGNQPQHF. CDR3 sequence (DNA): TGTGCCAGCAGCCCAGCCGGGGGCAATCAGCCCCAGCATTTT. The chain is built from TRBV6-1 and TRBJ1-5, with D unresolved. Germline CDR1 MNHNS, CDR2 SASEGT. The CDR3 runs to 14 residues. Trimming shortened V by 6 bases and J by 2 bases, and 11 bases separated the two germline ends.

This chain's CDR3 is CAISDRGHYGYTF. The CDR3 coding sequence is TGTGCCATCTCGGACAGGGGCCACTATGGCTACACCTTC. The V gene is TRBV6-1, the J gene TRBJ1-2, with 9 bases that match TRBD1. The CDR3 contains 13 residues. J gave up 3 bases and V 10 bases, and 6 bases lay outside the gene matches. Germline loops: CDR1 MNHNS, CDR2 SASEGT.

V and J are TRBV9 and TRBJ2-1; 8 bases align to TRBD2. J gave up 13 bases and V 0 bases, and 9 bases lay outside the gene matches. Germline assignment: CDR1 SGDLS and CDR2 YYNGEE. The CDR3 consists of 14 residues. The CDR3 protein is CASSVEWRGASQFF. CDR3 nucleotides: TGTGCCAGCAGCGTAGAATGGCGGGGGGCATCTCAGTTCTTC.

The chain employs TRBV2 and TRBJ2-7, with 8 bases lining up with TRBD2. In germline, CDR1 is SNHLY, CDR2 FYNNEI. The ends lost 1 base at V and 6 bases at J; junction bases unmatched: 2. CDR3 length equals 13 residues. CDR3 amino acids: CASSEETSGEQYF. As DNA, the CDR3 is TGTGCCAGCAGTGAAGAAACTAGCGGCGAGCAGTACTTC. The variable domain in full, completed from reference TRBV2 and TRBJ2-7, reads EPEVTQTPSHQVTQMGQEVILRCVPISNHLYFYWYRQILGQKVEFLVSFYNNEISEKSEIFDDQFSVERPDGSNFTLKIRSTKLEDSAMYFCASSEETSGEQYFGPGTRLTVT.

The J gene is TRBJ2-6, the V gene TRBV10-3; D not resolved. The germline V gene encodes CDR1 ENHRY and CDR2 SYGVKD. The CDR3 is 16 amino acids. The V gene lost 0 bases and the J gene lost 0 bases, with 6 bases spanning the gap. The DNA of the CDR3 is TGTGCCATCAGTGAGTCGAAGCTCTCTGGGGCCAACGTCCTGACTTTC. It yields the protein CAISESKLSGANVLTF.

The chain links TRBV2 to TRBJ2-7; TRBD1 matches at 8 bases. Germline trimming cut 9 bases from V and 5 bases from J; bases unmatched to any gene: 6. From germline, CDR1 is SNHLY and CDR2 FYNNEI. The CDR3 is 12 amino acids. The CDR3 loop reads CASMDRVNEQYF. In DNA form, the CDR3 reads TGTGCCAGTATGGACAGGGTAAACGAGCAGTACTTC.

The chain has TRBV7-2 and TRBJ2-5; unclear D gene. Trimming shortened V by 3 bases and J by 1 base, and 9 bases separated the two germline ends. This CDR3 has 14 amino acids. Germline-derived CDR1 and CDR2 are SGHTA and FQGNSA. In nucleotides, the CDR3 is TGTGCCAGCAGCTTGAGGCGGCTCCAAGAGACCCAGTACTTC. Protein: CASSLRRLQETQYF.

In this sample, this clone turned up once. The rearrangement joins TRBV18 to TRBJ2-1; tentative D call: TRBD1 (5 bases). This CDR3 has 13 residues. In germline, CDR1 is KGHSH, CDR2 LQKENI. V was cut by 3 bases and J by 5 bases, with 8 bases left in between. The CDR3, as DNA: TGTGCCAGCTCACCCTGGGGCGACAATGAGCAGTTCTTC. It codes for CASSPWGDNEQFF. Complete variable domain (other parts from reference TRBV18 and TRBJ2-1): NAGVMQNPRHLVRRRGQEARLRCSPMKGHSHVYWYRQLPEEGLKFMVYLQKENIIDESGMPKERFSAEFPKEGPSILRIQQVVRGDSAAYFCASSPWGDNEQFFGPGTRLTVL.

The chain links TRBV6-1 to TRBJ2-3; the D gene is possibly TRBD2 (7 bases). The CDR3 is 16 residues long. Germline V gives CDR1 MNHNS, CDR2 SASEGT. Between the trimmed V and J ends, which lost 2 bases and 2 bases, there was a span of 14 bases. Here the CDR3 DNA reads TGTGCCAGCAGTGAAATCAAGGCGGGGGCCACAGATACGCAGTATTTT. Translating gives CASSEIKAGATDTQYF.

This rearrangement joins TRBV4-3 to TRBJ1-4; D not certain. CDR3 length: 15 residues. CDR1 and CDR2 from the germline V gene are LGHNA and YSLEER. V was clipped by 0 bases and J by 7 bases, with 12 bases between them. The CDR3 reads CASSQDRRWGEKLFF. CDR3 DNA sequence: TGCGCCAGCAGCCAAGATAGGAGGTGGGGTGAAAAACTGTTTTTT.

This clone appeared once. The chain links TRBV18 to TRBJ2-7; 8 nucleotides agree with TRBD1. The V gene's germline CDR1 is KGHSH and CDR2 LQKENI. J gave up 5 bases and V 3 bases, and 3 bases lay outside the gene matches. The CDR3 runs 13 residues. The CDR3 sequence: CASSPGQENEQYF. The CDR3 DNA follows: TGTGCCAGCTCACCGGGACAGGAGAACGAGCAGTACTTC.

This clone has more than one count but fewer than ten. The chain couples TRBV7-9 to TRBJ1-2, with D perhaps TRBD1 (5 bases). The V and J ends lost 5 bases and 3 bases respectively, with 7 bases between them. Germline V gives CDR1 SEHNR, CDR2 FQNEAQ (reference sequence). The CDR3 covers 12 residues. In DNA, the CDR3 is TGTGCCAGCAGCCGGGGGGACTATGGCTACACCTTC. Translated: CASSRGDYGYTF. Full variable domain (missing parts from reference TRBV7-9 and TRBJ1-2): DTGVSQNPRHKITKRGQNVTFRCDPISEHNRLYWYRQTLGQGPEFLTYFQNEAQLEKSRLLSDRFSAERPKGSFSTLEIQRTEQGDSAMYLCASSRGDYGYTFGSGTRLTVV.

This chain connects TRBV6-6 to TRBJ2-1; no reliable D call. Germline CDR1 and CDR2: MNHNY and SVGAGI (reference sequence). V lost 5 bases and J 7 bases, leaving 9 bases between the germline ends. The CDR3 contains 12 residues. CDR3 sequence reads: CASSQINNEQFF. DNA for the CDR3: TGTGCCAGCAGTCAGATTAATAATGAGCAGTTCTTC.

The genes are TRBV7-2 and TRBJ1-2; 9 positions agree with TRBD1. The CDR3 is 15 residues long. Germline lookup yields CDR1 SGHTA and CDR2 FQGNSA. V gave up 5 bases and J gave up 4 bases; unmatched junction bases: 8. CDR3 protein: CASSLDRGRGYGYTF. CDR3 sequence (DNA): TGTGCCAGCAGCCTGGACAGGGGTAGAGGCTATGGCTACACCTTC.

The J gene is TRBJ2-2, the V gene TRBV9, with TRBD1 identical over 7 bases. Germline CDR1 SGDLS, CDR2 YYNGEE. V was clipped by 2 bases and J by 6 bases; unmatched bases: 7. The CDR3 has 15 residues. The DNA for the CDR3 is TGTGCCAGCAGCGTCGACAGGGTTTCATCCGGGGAGCTGTTTTTT. This sequence encodes CASSVDRVSSGELFF.